These 8 T cell receptor beta chains were sequenced from one sample in a study of T cell responses to AZD1222 COVID-19 vaccine. The table came from immunoSEQ multiplex PCR; TCRdb's copy has only in-frame clones and leaves some out. This sample has about 140,000 clones, with about 92% found just once. The sequencing here drew on peripheral blood, taken 28 days after the second AZD1222 dose. These receptors all come from an adult who received the AZD1222 COVID-19 vaccine.

This clone was recorded only once. J is TRBJ2-3 and V is TRBV19; 12 nucleotides agree with TRBD2. Germline CDR1 LNHDA, CDR2 SQIVND (reference sequence). The CDR3 loop spans 17 amino acids. V lost 7 bases, J lost 6 bases, and 14 bases stayed unmatched. The CDR3 DNA is TGTGCCAGTACTCCGACTTGGCTAGCGGGGGGGCTGGATACGCAGTATTTT. Translated: CASTPTWLAGGLDTQYF.

The V gene is TRBV28, the J gene TRBJ1-6; no definite D call. Germline CDR1 and CDR2: MDHEN and SYDVKM. The CDR3 contains 17 residues. Trimming removed 4 bases at V and 7 bases at J, with 20 bases between. CDR3 nucleotides: TGTGCCAGCAGTTCTCCGGGCTCCCGGGCTTGGAATTCACCCCTCCACTTT. Translated, it gives CASSSPGSRAWNSPLHF. The full variable domain, rest sourced from reference TRBV28 and TRBJ1-6, is DVKVTQSSRYLVKRTGEKVFLECVQDMDHENMFWYRQDPGLGLRLIYFSYDVKMKEKGDIPEGYSVSREKKERFSLILESASTNQTSMYLCASSSPGSRAWNSPLHFGNGTRLTVT.

The chain uses TRBV9 and TRBJ2-2, with 10 bases identical to TRBD2. The V gene's germline CDR1 is SGDLS and CDR2 YYNGEE. Trimming cost V 2 bases and J 4 bases; bases outside gene matches: 5. CDR3 length equals 16 residues. The CDR3: CASSVRSSGSTGELFF. The CDR3 DNA follows: TGTGCCAGCAGCGTTAGGTCTAGCGGGAGCACCGGGGAGCTGTTTTTT.

This sequence joins TRBV28 and TRBJ1-2, with D unresolved. The CDR3 is made up of 13 amino acids. Germline V gene data show CDR1 as MDHEN and CDR2 as SYDVKM. V was pared by 5 bases and J by 4 bases, with 11 bases between. The CDR3 sequence is CASSPDGGYGYTF. The CDR3 DNA follows: TGTGCCAGCAGTCCCGACGGAGGCTATGGCTACACCTTC.

The chain is built from TRBV2 and TRBJ2-1; D possibly corresponds to TRBD2 (7 bases). The CDR3 spans 15 residues. Germline CDR1 and CDR2: SNHLY and FYNNEI. The V end lost 8 bases, the J end lost 6 bases, and 20 bases lay between the germline ends. DNA of the CDR3: TGTGCCAGCGGCGGTTCGGGGGGCGTGGGCAATGAGCAGTTCTTC. It specifies CASGGSGGVGNEQFF. Full variable domain (outside the CDR3, taken from reference TRBV2 and TRBJ2-1): EPEVTQTPSHQVTQMGQEVILRCVPISNHLYFYWYRQILGQKVEFLVSFYNNEISEKSEIFDDQFSVERPDGSNFTLKIRSTKLEDSAMYFCASGGSGGVGNEQFFGPGTRLTVL.

The V gene is TRBV23-1, the J gene TRBJ2-6, with D unresolved. TRBV23-1 is marked as an open reading frame, function uncertain. Trimming took off 2 bases at V and 0 bases at J, with 20 bases between the two ends. This CDR3 region has 20 residues. CDR3: CASSQPDTVTPYSGANVLTF. The CDR3 DNA is TGCGCCAGCAGTCAACCAGATACCGTCACTCCGTACTCTGGGGCCAACGTCCTGACTTTC.

The J gene is TRBJ2-5, the V gene TRBV10-3; 11 bases align to TRBD1. Germline CDR1 and CDR2: ENHRY and SYGVKD. The CDR3 has 16 residues. Trimming cost V 7 bases and J 2 bases; bases outside gene matches: 9. In DNA form, the CDR3 reads TGTGCCATCACTTCCGGGACAGGGGGGCGACAAGAGACCCAGTACTTC. It encodes CAITSGTGGRQETQYF.

The rearrangement joins TRBV9 to TRBJ2-7, with D possibly TRBD2 on 6 matching bases. Germline V CDR1 and CDR2: SGDLS, YYNGEE. CDR3 length equals 15 residues. V was trimmed by 6 bases and J by 6 bases, leaving 22 bases between them. The DNA of the CDR3 is TGTGCCAGCAACCCCGGCGAACTAGCCCGAGGCGAGCAGTACTTC. Amino acid sequence: CASNPGELARGEQYF.